A selection of T cell receptor beta chains follows, all from one sample in a study of blood T cell repertoires in COVID-19. Clones were read by immunoSEQ multiplex PCR, and TCRdb kept only the in-frame ones, dropping some. The sample has some 300,000 clones, around 89% seen once; the top ten hold 0.8% to 1.3%. The specimen was peripheral blood. The origin of the receptors is a middle-aged woman with COVID-19, enrolled during active disease. Each CDR3 is given with its conserved first and last residue. A D gene is named only where the DNA matches it firmly. Clone size is not always given. Where it is, it says once, few, many or a class for expanded clones.

abundance	d_gene	v_gene	j_gene	CDR3aa	CDR3nt
once	NA	TRBV2	TRBJ1-5	CASAMAGAPNQPQHF	TGTGCCAGCGCCATGGCAGGGGCCCCCAATCAGCCCCAGCATTTT
NA	TRBD1	TRBV11-1	TRBJ2-7	CASSLTGTATYEQYF	TGTGCCAGCAGCTTAACGGGGACAGCGACCTACGAGCAGTACTTC
NA	NA	TRBV12-3/TRBV12-4	TRBJ1-2	CASSAGVLYGYTF	TGTGCCAGCAGCGCGGGAGTCCTCTATGGCTACACCTTC
NA	NA	TRBV21-1	TRBJ2-1	CARREAGYEQFF	TGTGCGCGGCGGGAGGCGGGCTACGAGCAGTTCTTC
NA	NA	TRBV4-3	TRBJ1-4	CASSQGAATNEKLFF	TGCGCCAGCAGCCAAGGGGCAGCAACTAATGAAAAACTGTTTTTT
NA	TRBD1	TRBV4-3	TRBJ1-4	CASSQAPRDRGQEKLFF	TGCGCCAGCAGCCAAGCTCCCCGGGACAGGGGGCAGGAAAAACTGTTTTTT
NA	NA	TRBV19	TRBJ1-2	CASSRNNQPGNYGYTF	TGTGCCAGTAGTCGGAATAACCAGCCGGGGAACTATGGCTACACCTTC
NA	TRBD1	TRBV5-1	TRBJ1-2	CASSSRPGTAAYPTNYGYTF	TGCGCCAGCAGCTCTCGTCCCGGGACAGCCGCCTATCCGACTAACTATGGCTACACCTTC
NA	TRBD1	TRBV5-3	TRBJ2-5	CARSSGQGRQETQYF	TGTGCCAGAAGCTCCGGACAGGGGAGACAAGAGACCCAGTACTTC
NA	TRBD1	TRBV30	TRBJ1-1	CACIRDRDTEAFF	TGTGCCTGCATTCGGGACAGGGACACTGAAGCTTTCTTT
NA	NA	TRBV5-6	TRBJ1-1	CASSSTDSTEAFF	TGTGCCAGCAGCTCGACTGATTCCACTGAAGCTTTCTTT
NA	NA	TRBV18	TRBJ2-2	CASSPPVRDGELFF	TGTGCCAGCTCACCACCCGTCCGGGACGGGGAGCTGTTTTTT
NA	TRBD1	TRBV18	TRBJ1-5	CASSPQGQGLGQPQHF	TGTGCCAGCTCACCACAGGGACAGGGGCTTGGTCAGCCCCAGCATTTT
NA	TRBD2	TRBV30	TRBJ2-1	CAWISKLAGAYNEQFF	TGTGCCTGGATTTCTAAACTAGCGGGAGCCTACAATGAGCAGTTCTTC
NA	TRBD2	TRBV9	TRBJ2-1	CASSVNEGSGGGNEQFF	TGTGCCAGCAGCGTAAATGAAGGAAGCGGGGGAGGCAATGAGCAGTTCTTC
NA	TRBD2	TRBV28	TRBJ2-2	CASSLAGANTGELFF	TGTGCCAGCAGTTTAGCGGGAGCGAACACCGGGGAGCTGTTTTTT
NA	TRBD1	TRBV6-6	TRBJ1-1	CASSPGQGRSEAFF	TGTGCCAGCAGCCCTGGACAGGGGCGTTCTGAAGCTTTCTTT
NA	NA	TRBV28	TRBJ1-1	CASSLTDTEAFF	TGTGCCAGCAGTTTAACAGACACTGAAGCTTTCTTT
NA	TRBD2	TRBV27	TRBJ2-7	CASSRSMTSGSIYEQYF	TGTGCCAGCAGCCGTTCTATGACTAGCGGCTCGATCTACGAGCAGTACTTC
NA	TRBD1	TRBV24-1	TRBJ2-3	CATTRPRDSGDTQYF	TGTGCCACCACTCGCCCCCGGGACAGTGGAGATACGCAGTATTTT
NA	TRBD1	TRBV7-2	TRBJ2-1	CASSLDRVDEQFF	TGTGCCAGCAGTCTCGACAGGGTGGATGAGCAGTTCTTC
NA	TRBD2	TRBV6-5	TRBJ2-7	CASSYRRGGYEQYF	TGTGCCAGCAGTTACAGGCGGGGGGGCTACGAGCAGTACTTC
NA	NA	TRBV7-6	TRBJ2-7	CASSLAGDTSYEQYF	TGTGCCAGCAGCTTAGCAGGGGACACATCCTACGAGCAGTACTTC
NA	TRBD1	TRBV7-2	TRBJ1-2	CASSRDSYGYTF	TGTGCCAGCAGCCGGGACAGCTATGGCTACACCTTC
NA	TRBD1	TRBV24-1	TRBJ2-6	CATSERDRGNPGANVLTF	TGTGCCACCAGTGAAAGAGACAGGGGTAATCCTGGGGCCAACGTCCTGACTTTC
NA	TRBD2	TRBV2	TRBJ2-3	CASSETSGGDTQYF	TGTGCCAGCAGCGAGACTAGCGGAGGCGATACGCAGTATTTT
NA	NA	TRBV19	TRBJ1-6	CASSIEGRNSPLHF	TGTGCCAGTAGTATAGAGGGCAGAAATTCACCCCTCCACTTT
NA	TRBD1	TRBV18	TRBJ1-1	CASSGTDTEAFF	TGTGCCAGCTCCGGGACAGACACTGAAGCTTTCTTT
NA	TRBD1	TRBV28	TRBJ1-1	CASFFVRGRGDTEAFF	TGTGCCAGCTTTTTTGTCAGGGGGCGAGGGGACACTGAAGCTTTCTTT
NA	NA	TRBV3-1/TRBV3-2	TRBJ2-5	CASSQSRVQETQYF	TGTGCCAGCAGCCAGTCCCGGGTACAAGAGACCCAGTACTTC
NA	NA	TRBV27	TRBJ2-7	CASSLSKFDRATGQYF	TGTGCCAGCAGTTTATCGAAGTTTGACCGAGCCACGGGGCAGTACTTC
NA	NA	TRBV28	TRBJ2-5	CASSFRGPQETQYF	TGTGCCAGCAGTTTCAGGGGACCCCAAGAGACCCAGTACTTC
NA	TRBD1	TRBV19	TRBJ1-2	CASSIGDRSYGYTF	TGTGCCAGTAGTATAGGGGACAGGAGCTATGGCTACACCTTC
NA	TRBD1	TRBV27	TRBJ2-7	CASSAGTGGYEQYF	TGTGCCAGCAGTGCCGGGACAGGGGGCTACGAGCAGTACTTC
NA	NA	TRBV7-9	TRBJ1-3	CASSLGAARNTIYF	TGTGCCAGCAGCCTTGGGGCCGCCCGTAACACCATATATTTT
NA	NA	TRBV7-9	TRBJ1-2	CASNTLAGGYTF	TGTGCCAGCAACACCTTGGCCGGGGGCTACACCTTC
once	NA	TRBV7-3	TRBJ2-1	CASSPVPYNEQFF	TGTGCCAGCAGCCCGGTGCCCTACAATGAGCAGTTCTTC
NA	NA	TRBV27	TRBJ2-3	CASGLLGSDYTQYF	TGTGCCAGCGGCCTCCTTGGGAGCGACTATACGCAGTATTTT
NA	TRBD2	TRBV7-2	TRBJ2-3	CASSLVGAGGPFSTDTQYF	TGTGCCAGCAGCTTAGTAGGCGCGGGGGGACCATTTAGCACAGATACGCAGTATTTT
NA	NA	TRBV3-1/TRBV3-2	TRBJ2-2	CASSQDWGGQGELFF	TGTGCCAGCAGCCAAGATTGGGGGGGGCAAGGGGAGCTGTTTTTT
NA	NA	TRBV25-1	TRBJ1-1	CASSEYKTGITNTEAFF	TGTGCCAGCAGTGAATACAAAACAGGGATTACAAACACTGAAGCTTTCTTT
NA	TRBD2	TRBV18	TRBJ2-1	CASSPEIAGGVGDNEQFF	TGTGCCAGCTCACCAGAAATAGCGGGAGGTGTTGGGGACAATGAGCAGTTCTTC
NA	TRBD1	TRBV30	TRBJ1-6	CAWRQGSYSPLHF	TGTGCCTGGCGACAGGGTTCTTATTCACCCCTCCACTTT
NA	TRBD1	TRBV20-1	TRBJ2-5	CSASTTGGRQETQYF	TGCAGTGCTAGTACCACAGGGGGAAGACAAGAGACCCAGTACTTC
NA	TRBD1	TRBV28	TRBJ2-5	CASSLPGQGKETQYF	TGTGCCAGCAGTTTGCCGGGACAGGGTAAAGAGACCCAGTACTTC
NA	TRBD1	TRBV6-1	TRBJ2-7	CASSEAGQISYEQYF	TGTGCCAGCAGTGAAGCGGGACAGATTTCCTACGAGCAGTACTTC
once	NA	TRBV11-2	TRBJ2-1	CASSLDGRSYNEQFF	TGTGCCAGCAGCTTAGACGGGAGATCCTACAATGAGCAGTTCTTC
NA	TRBD1	TRBV27	TRBJ1-3	CASSLSRDRGNTIYF	TGTGCCAGCAGTTTATCCCGCGACAGGGGGAACACCATATATTTT
NA	NA	TRBV19	TRBJ1-2	CASSGTYGYTF	TGTGCCAGTAGTGGGACTTATGGCTACACCTTC
NA	TRBD1	TRBV11-2	TRBJ1-2	CASSSTGTGGLGYGYTF	TGTGCCAGCAGCTCTACCGGGACAGGGGGCTTGGGCTATGGCTACACCTTC
NA	TRBD1	TRBV28	TRBJ1-4	CATKRVRDRPSTNEKLFF	TGTGCCACCAAAAGAGTCCGGGACAGACCGTCAACTAATGAAAAACTGTTTTTT
NA	TRBD1	TRBV10-1	TRBJ2-1	CASSELPGQSLNEQFF	TGCGCCAGCAGTGAACTTCCGGGACAGAGTTTAAATGAGCAGTTCTTC
few	TRBD1	TRBV3-1/TRBV3-2	TRBJ1-3	CASSQEPGQVRAIYF	TGTGCCAGCAGCCAAGAACCCGGACAGGTCCGCGCCATATATTTT
NA	NA	TRBV6-5	TRBJ2-2	CASSYTANTGELFF	TGTGCCAGCAGTTATACAGCGAACACCGGGGAGCTGTTTTTT
NA	NA	TRBV2	TRBJ2-2	CASTYTRQRYTGELFF	TGTGCCAGCACATATACGCGACAGCGATACACCGGGGAGCTGTTTTTT
once	TRBD1	TRBV7-2	TRBJ2-7	CASSLMGQGTYEQYF	TGTGCCAGCAGCTTGATGGGACAGGGGACCTACGAGCAGTACTTC
NA	TRBD1	TRBV19	TRBJ1-4	CASSIDRTGNEKLFF	TGTGCCAGTAGTATAGACCGGACAGGGAATGAAAAACTGTTTTTT
NA	TRBD1	TRBV6-6	TRBJ2-7	CASNIQGMGYEQYF	TGTGCCAGCAATATACAGGGGATGGGCTACGAGCAGTACTTC
NA	TRBD1	TRBV5-1	TRBJ2-2	CASSHRQGAGTGELFF	TGCGCCAGCAGTCATCGCCAGGGGGCCGGCACCGGGGAGCTGTTTTTT